This T cell receptor beta chain was profiled in a study of blood T cell repertoires in COVID-19. The germline V and J ends were trimmed by 10 bases and 10 bases, with 11 bases remaining between them. The germline V gene encodes CDR1 ENHRY and CDR2 SYGVKD. The CDR3 has 10 amino acids. All enrollees were roughly 18 to 100 years old and from about two dozen US areas. The protocol was immunoSEQ multiplex PCR, while the TCRdb copy is restricted to in-frame clones and leaves out a portion. The table shows around 390,000 clones, with 80% to 90% occurring only once. Sequencing was performed on PBMCs or T cells enriched from blood (not recorded which). The chain links TRBV10-3 to TRBJ2-1; possible D gene TRBD1, 6 bases. This clonotype was obtained from a woman aged 50 to 65 who had recovered from COVID-19. The CDR3 DNA is TGTGCCACCTCCGGGACAGAGCAGTTCTTC. This encodes CATSGTEQFF.